Following are 2 T cell receptor beta chains from one sample sequenced in a study of OX40 agonist ivuxolimab in advanced cancers. Generated by immunoSEQ multiplex PCR, the TCRdb table keeps only in-frame clones and is missing some. The table lists some 60,000 clones, about 90% of them singletons. The material sequenced was CD4+ or CD8+ T cells sorted from blood, taken in a trial of the OX40 agonist ivuxolimab. The receptors stem from an adult with an advanced solid tumor such as melanoma, head and neck, liver or kidney cancer.

The rearrangement uses TRBV5-5 and TRBJ1-3; tentatively, D is TRBD1 (5 bases). Germline assignment: CDR1 SGHKS and CDR2 YYEKEE (reference sequence). The CDR3 contains 17 residues. The ends were cut back, 0 bases at V and 0 bases at J, with 13 bases in the middle. CDR3 DNA: TGTGCCAGCAGCTTGGACCCACGACAGACCTCTGGAAACACCATATATTTT. Protein product: CASSLDPRQTSGNTIYF.

The rearrangement links TRBV7-2 to TRBJ1-1; D gene ambiguous. There are 14 residues in the CDR3. Germline V lookup: CDR1 SGHTA, CDR2 FQGNSA. V lost 2 bases, J lost 1 base, and 8 bases lay in between. The chain's CDR3 is CASSLQSENTEAFF. Written as DNA, the CDR3 is TGTGCCAGCAGCTTACAATCAGAGAACACTGAAGCTTTCTTT.